This T cell receptor (beta chain) emerged from a study of T cell responses to AZD1222 COVID-19 vaccine. Notes on the study in general: Mostly white British, mostly female donors; authors suggested clonal diversity may be underestimated. Two AZD1222 doses significantly raised spike-specific TCR breadth and depth over controls. Sampled repertoires all dated from after the peak T cell response.

Here immunoSEQ multiplex PCR was the method, and the copy in TCRdb shows in-frame clones only, minus some. The sample carries about 83,000 clones, roughly 88% recorded once. On this clone itself: The antigen is unknown.

Germline V lookup: CDR1 SQVTM, CDR2 ANQGSEA. Trimming stripped 1 base from V and 7 bases from J, with 17 bases between. This CDR3 has 15 amino acids. The sequence derives from an adult in good health. The chain carries TRBV29-1 and TRBJ2-1, with D hard to call. Source: peripheral blood, taken on day 0 of MenACWY control vaccination. CDR3 protein: CSVEGSDTTRNEQFF. DNA for the CDR3: TGCAGCGTTGAAGGAAGTGATACGACACGGAATGAGCAGTTCTTC.